This is a list of T cell receptor beta chains from one sample in a study of beta chain features in type 1 diabetes. The protocol was immunoSEQ multiplex PCR, while the TCRdb copy is restricted to in-frame clones and leaves out a portion. The table has under 900,000 clones, roughly a sixth seen once. Sequenced input: naive CD4+ T cells from blood. These receptors all come from a woman aged 18-29 years in good health. CDR3s include the opening cysteine and the closing phenylalanine or tryptophan. Each record gives: D gene, V gene, clone size, J gene, CDR3 DNA, CDR3 protein. D genes are given only for firm matches. The size entry is marked missing in some rows and otherwise reads once, few, many or a size class.

d_call: NA
v_call: TRBV5-1
clone_size: few
j_call: TRBJ2-7
cdr3_nt: TGCGCCAGCAGCTCATTGGGGGCCCACGAGCAGTACTTC
cdr3_aa: CASSSLGAHEQYF

d_call: TRBD1
v_call: TRBV6-5
clone_size: few
j_call: TRBJ2-7
cdr3_nt: TGTGCCAGCGCCAATGCGGGACAGGGAGCGTACGAGCAGTACTTC
cdr3_aa: CASANAGQGAYEQYF

d_call: NA
v_call: TRBV7-9
clone_size: NA
j_call: TRBJ1-5
cdr3_nt: TGTGCCAGCAGCTTAGGAGATCAGCCCCAGCATTTT
cdr3_aa: CASSLGDQPQHF

d_call: NA
v_call: TRBV6-4
clone_size: NA
j_call: TRBJ2-1
cdr3_nt: TGTGCCAGCAGCGCTATCTTTGGGAATGAGCAGTTCTTC
cdr3_aa: CASSAIFGNEQFF

d_call: NA
v_call: TRBV20-1
clone_size: few
j_call: TRBJ2-5
cdr3_nt: TGCAGTGCTAGGGGGAGTGAGACCCAGTACTTC
cdr3_aa: CSARGSETQYF

d_call: NA
v_call: TRBV14
clone_size: NA
j_call: TRBJ1-2
cdr3_nt: TGTGCCAGCAGCCAAGGTGTTAACTATGGCTACACCTTC
cdr3_aa: CASSQGVNYGYTF

d_call: NA
v_call: TRBV9
clone_size: NA
j_call: TRBJ1-1
cdr3_nt: TGTGCCAGGGCCCCCCGGAGCCAACCAAACACTGAAGCTTTCTTT
cdr3_aa: CARAPRSQPNTEAFF

d_call: NA
v_call: TRBV10-3
clone_size: many
j_call: TRBJ2-1
cdr3_nt: TGTGCCATCAGTGAAGACTACTCTCCTTACAATGAGCAGTTCTTC
cdr3_aa: CAISEDYSPYNEQFF

d_call: TRBD1
v_call: TRBV7-8
clone_size: NA
j_call: TRBJ2-6
cdr3_nt: TGTGCCAGCAGCCGAGGGACAGGGTCTGGGGCCAACGTCCTGACTTTC
cdr3_aa: CASSRGTGSGANVLTF

d_call: NA
v_call: TRBV18
clone_size: few
j_call: TRBJ1-5
cdr3_nt: TGTGCCAGCTCACCTGATTACAGCCGCAATCAGCCCCAGCATTTT
cdr3_aa: CASSPDYSRNQPQHF

d_call: NA
v_call: TRBV2
clone_size: few
j_call: TRBJ1-2
cdr3_nt: TGTGCCAGCAGACCAGGACAGATTAACTATGGCTACACCTTC
cdr3_aa: CASRPGQINYGYTF

d_call: TRBD1
v_call: TRBV7-3
clone_size: few
j_call: TRBJ1-2
cdr3_nt: TGTGCCAGCAGCTCGTCAGGGGGCGCGGGCTATGGCTACACCTTC
cdr3_aa: CASSSSGGAGYGYTF

d_call: NA
v_call: TRBV6-6
clone_size: NA
j_call: TRBJ2-2
cdr3_nt: TGTGCCAGCAGTGGACAGTTGGACACCGGGGAGCTGTTTTTT
cdr3_aa: CASSGQLDTGELFF

d_call: NA
v_call: TRBV5-8
clone_size: NA
j_call: TRBJ1-1
cdr3_nt: TGTGCCAGCACCCCCTATGCCGGGAGCAAAGCTTTCTTT
cdr3_aa: CASTPYAGSKAFF

d_call: NA
v_call: TRBV11-2
clone_size: many
j_call: TRBJ2-1
cdr3_nt: TGTGCCAGCAGCTTTGGCCGATCCCTTGATGAGCAGTTCTTC
cdr3_aa: CASSFGRSLDEQFF

d_call: TRBD2
v_call: TRBV7-9
clone_size: few
j_call: TRBJ2-1
cdr3_nt: TGTGCCAGCAGCTTACCGGGACTAGAACTTCACCGGTACAATGAGCAGTTCTTC
cdr3_aa: CASSLPGLELHRYNEQFF

d_call: NA
v_call: TRBV7-2
clone_size: few
j_call: TRBJ2-1
cdr3_nt: TGTGCCAGCAGCTTGGTGAGGGACTTATACAATGAGCAGTTCTTC
cdr3_aa: CASSLVRDLYNEQFF

d_call: TRBD2
v_call: TRBV7-9
clone_size: few
j_call: TRBJ2-3
cdr3_nt: TGTGCCAGCAGCCCTTCAGGAGCGGGACCGGATACGCAGTATTTT
cdr3_aa: CASSPSGAGPDTQYF

d_call: NA
v_call: TRBV28
clone_size: few
j_call: TRBJ2-7
cdr3_nt: TGTGCCAGCAGAACCTCCTACGAGCAGTACTTC
cdr3_aa: CASRTSYEQYF

d_call: NA
v_call: TRBV7-2
clone_size: few
j_call: TRBJ2-3
cdr3_nt: TGTGCCAGCAGCATGTACACAGATACGCAGTATTTT
cdr3_aa: CASSMYTDTQYF

d_call: TRBD1
v_call: TRBV15
clone_size: few
j_call: TRBJ2-5
cdr3_nt: TGTGCCACCAGCAGAGGGGGACAGGGAGGAGAGACCCAGTACTTC
cdr3_aa: CATSRGGQGGETQYF

d_call: NA
v_call: TRBV4-2
clone_size: NA
j_call: TRBJ1-4
cdr3_nt: TGTGCCAGCAGCCAAGAATGGGGATCGGAGGAAAAACTGTTTTTT
cdr3_aa: CASSQEWGSEEKLFF

d_call: NA
v_call: TRBV6-5
clone_size: few
j_call: TRBJ1-2
cdr3_nt: TGTGCCAGCAGGCAGGATGCAGCGGAGCGGGGCTACACCTTC
cdr3_aa: CASRQDAAERGYTF

d_call: TRBD2
v_call: TRBV15
clone_size: few
j_call: TRBJ2-1
cdr3_nt: TGTGCCACCAGCAGGGAAAGGACTAGCGGAGGATACAATGAGCAGTTCTTC
cdr3_aa: CATSRERTSGGYNEQFF

d_call: NA
v_call: TRBV27
clone_size: few
j_call: TRBJ2-1
cdr3_nt: TGTGCCAGCAGTTTATCCCTCTTCTCGGGACCCATCTTC
cdr3_aa: CASSLSLFSGPIF

d_call: NA
v_call: TRBV18
clone_size: NA
j_call: TRBJ2-5
cdr3_nt: TGTGCCAGCTCACCGGAACAAGAGACCCAGTACTTC
cdr3_aa: CASSPEQETQYF

d_call: TRBD1
v_call: TRBV28
clone_size: few
j_call: TRBJ1-1
cdr3_nt: TGTGCCAGCAGACAAAACAGGGGTAGGATTAACTACGAAGCTTTCTTT
cdr3_aa: CASRQNRGRINYEAFF

d_call: TRBD1
v_call: TRBV19
clone_size: few
j_call: TRBJ1-1
cdr3_nt: TGTGCCACCGGGACAGGGGGCGGAGGCACTGAAGCTTTCTTT
cdr3_aa: CATGTGGGGTEAFF

d_call: NA
v_call: TRBV6-6
clone_size: NA
j_call: TRBJ2-5
cdr3_nt: TGTGCCAGCAGAAAGACGAGGTGGGGGGAGACCCAGTACTTC
cdr3_aa: CASRKTRWGETQYF

d_call: NA
v_call: TRBV29-1
clone_size: NA
j_call: TRBJ2-2
cdr3_nt: TGCAGCGTCGGCGGGCTATACACCGGGGAGCTGTTTTTT
cdr3_aa: CSVGGLYTGELFF

d_call: NA
v_call: TRBV2
clone_size: NA
j_call: TRBJ1-2
cdr3_nt: TGTGCCAGCAACCCCCCGGGGACCAGCTCCTATGGCTACACCTTC
cdr3_aa: CASNPPGTSSYGYTF

d_call: TRBD2
v_call: TRBV7-8
clone_size: NA
j_call: TRBJ2-7
cdr3_nt: TGTGCCAGCAGCGGGTCGGCGGGAGGAGGCGAGCAGTACTTC
cdr3_aa: CASSGSAGGGEQYF

d_call: NA
v_call: TRBV7-9
clone_size: few
j_call: TRBJ2-6
cdr3_nt: TGTGCCAGCAGCTTAACTTCTGGGGCCAACGTCCTGACTTTC
cdr3_aa: CASSLTSGANVLTF

d_call: NA
v_call: TRBV7-8
clone_size: NA
j_call: TRBJ1-6
cdr3_nt: TGTGCCAGCAGCCAGGGAGATTATAATTCACCCCTCCACTTT
cdr3_aa: CASSQGDYNSPLHF

d_call: NA
v_call: TRBV5-1
clone_size: NA
j_call: TRBJ2-1
cdr3_nt: TGCGCCAGCAGCCTCCCCACCGCCTACAATGAGCAGTTCTTC
cdr3_aa: CASSLPTAYNEQFF

d_call: NA
v_call: TRBV18
clone_size: NA
j_call: TRBJ2-7
cdr3_nt: TGTGCCAGCGGGGAAGGGTCTCACTACGAGCAGTACTTC
cdr3_aa: CASGEGSHYEQYF

d_call: TRBD2
v_call: TRBV28
clone_size: NA
j_call: TRBJ2-2
cdr3_nt: TGTGCCAGCTTGAGGACTAGCGGCTACACCAGGGAGCTGTTTTTT
cdr3_aa: CASLRTSGYTRELFF

d_call: NA
v_call: TRBV18
clone_size: NA
j_call: TRBJ1-2
cdr3_nt: TGTGCCAGCTCACGTACAGGGAGACGCTATGGCTACACCTTC
cdr3_aa: CASSRTGRRYGYTF

d_call: TRBD2
v_call: TRBV15
clone_size: NA
j_call: TRBJ2-7
cdr3_nt: TGTGCCACCAGCAGAGATTTAAGCGGGAGGTCCTACGAGCAGTACTTC
cdr3_aa: CATSRDLSGRSYEQYF

d_call: TRBD2
v_call: TRBV7-9
clone_size: NA
j_call: TRBJ2-1
cdr3_nt: TGTGCCAGCAGCCATCCGGGAGGAGGCAATGAGCAGTTCTTC
cdr3_aa: CASSHPGGGNEQFF

d_call: NA
v_call: TRBV5-6
clone_size: few
j_call: TRBJ1-2
cdr3_nt: TGTGCCAGCAGCTTGAACCTAATCTATGGCTACACCTTC
cdr3_aa: CASSLNLIYGYTF

d_call: NA
v_call: TRBV29-1
clone_size: NA
j_call: TRBJ1-1
cdr3_nt: TGCAGCGTTGACCCGGGTGGCACTGAAGCTTTCTTT
cdr3_aa: CSVDPGGTEAFF

d_call: NA
v_call: TRBV5-4
clone_size: few
j_call: TRBJ2-5
cdr3_nt: TGTGCCAGCAGCTTGGTTGGGACCCAGGAGACCCAGTACTTC
cdr3_aa: CASSLVGTQETQYF

d_call: NA
v_call: TRBV19
clone_size: NA
j_call: TRBJ1-1
cdr3_nt: TGTGCCAGTAGTGGGTTTGGGTTGAACACTGAAGCTTTCTTT
cdr3_aa: CASSGFGLNTEAFF

d_call: TRBD2
v_call: TRBV7-3
clone_size: few
j_call: TRBJ2-1
cdr3_nt: TGTGCCAGCAGCTTTGGACTAGCGGGATGGAATGAGCAGTTCTTC
cdr3_aa: CASSFGLAGWNEQFF

d_call: TRBD1
v_call: TRBV5-8
clone_size: NA
j_call: TRBJ2-6
cdr3_nt: TGTGCCAGCATCAGGGGGCTCGGGGCCAACGTCCTGACTTTC
cdr3_aa: CASIRGLGANVLTF

d_call: NA
v_call: TRBV19
clone_size: once
j_call: TRBJ1-5
cdr3_nt: TGTGCCAGTAGTAAGACTGGGGTCGGTCAGCCCCAGCATTTT
cdr3_aa: CASSKTGVGQPQHF

d_call: TRBD2
v_call: TRBV5-4
clone_size: NA
j_call: TRBJ2-7
cdr3_nt: TGTGCCAGCAGCTCTACTAGCGGGTGGAACTACGAGCAGTACTTC
cdr3_aa: CASSSTSGWNYEQYF

d_call: TRBD1
v_call: TRBV5-1
clone_size: once
j_call: TRBJ1-1
cdr3_nt: TGCGCCAGCAGCCAACATGGGACAGAGACGAACACTGAAGCTTTCTTT
cdr3_aa: CASSQHGTETNTEAFF

d_call: TRBD2
v_call: TRBV4-3
clone_size: NA
j_call: TRBJ2-5
cdr3_nt: TGCGCCAGCAGCCCGGGGACTAAGACCCAAGAGACCCAGTACTTC
cdr3_aa: CASSPGTKTQETQYF

d_call: TRBD1
v_call: TRBV29-1
clone_size: NA
j_call: TRBJ1-2
cdr3_nt: TGCAGCGTATCTCAACAGGGGAACGGGGGCTATGGCTACACCTTC
cdr3_aa: CSVSQQGNGGYGYTF

d_call: NA
v_call: TRBV21-1
clone_size: NA
j_call: TRBJ2-1
cdr3_nt: TGTGCCAGCAGCAAAGAGGGTGCGAGACACAATGAGCAGTTCTTC
cdr3_aa: CASSKEGARHNEQFF

d_call: NA
v_call: TRBV7-9
clone_size: few
j_call: TRBJ2-1
cdr3_nt: TGTGCCAGCAGCTTAATAGTCTACAATGAGCAGTTCTTC
cdr3_aa: CASSLIVYNEQFF

d_call: TRBD1
v_call: TRBV28
clone_size: NA
j_call: TRBJ2-7
cdr3_nt: TGTGCCAGCAGTTTTTCGGGCACAGGGGGCTACGAGCAGTACTTC
cdr3_aa: CASSFSGTGGYEQYF

d_call: NA
v_call: TRBV7-2
clone_size: few
j_call: TRBJ2-1
cdr3_nt: TGTGCCAGCAGCTCTGGGGAGCGGCACAATGAGCAGTTCTTC
cdr3_aa: CASSSGERHNEQFF